This TCR beta chain was recovered during a study of a mutant IDH1 vaccine in newly diagnosed glioma. CDR3 length: 15 residues. The V end was cut by 3 bases, the J end by 6 bases, with 17 bases between. Germline-derived CDR1 and CDR2 are WSHSY and SAAADI. About this clone: Antigen specificity is unknown.

Repertoires were generated with immunoSEQ multiplex PCR, while TCRdb's copy carries only in-frame clones and drops some. The sample shows tens of thousands of clones, less than 90% of them seen only once. Indicated time point: week 11, during vaccination. Vaccinated patients received 300 ug of mutant IDH1 20-mer peptide per dose, with topical imiquimod. New WHO grade 3 or 4 IDH1-mutant, ATRX-lost astrocytomas were present in all donors. This receptor was identified in a man aged 35 to 55 with glioma. The material sequenced was PBMCs, taken from a glioma patient whose treatment included an IDH1 peptide vaccine. This chain links TRBV10-2 with TRBJ1-1, with D tentatively TRBD1 (6 bases). In nucleotides, the CDR3 is TGCGCCAGCAGTGACCCACAGGGAACATTCGCTGAAGCTTTCTTT. Its protein is CASSDPQGTFAEAFF.